The source of this T cell receptor (beta chain) is a study of blood T cells in healthy people across ages. A second about 7 to 11 cycle PCR used barcoded and J-beta primers. MiXCR, run by TCRdb on the 5' RACE reads, gives a single entry per CDR3 protein. Among about 800,000 distinct CDR3 sequences listed, about 25% were seen once. Researchers isolated at least 6.5 million PBMCs per sample. Per sample, extraction of total RNA gave at least 5.5 micrograms in every case. The germline V gene has CDR1 GTSNPN and CDR2 SVGIG (reference sequence). This CDR3 spans 14 amino acids. The J segment lost 7 bases and the V segment lost 2 bases, leaving 7 bases of the junction unmatched. These data were also filed under a second study, of T cells of mothers and their children.

The specimen was blood. The TCR sequence derives from a boy between 10 and 17 years old in good health. The genes are TRBV30 and TRBJ1-1; 10 bases map to TRBD1. The CDR3: CAWSTGTGVDEAFF. CDR3 bases: TGTGCCTGGAGTACCGGGACAGGGGTGGATGAAGCTTTCTTT.